The present T cell receptor beta chain was sequenced within a study of T cell changes during pregnancy in multiple sclerosis. Libraries were prepared by immunoSEQ multiplex PCR; TCRdb keeps only in-frame clonotypes and omits some of them. The sample comprises about 75,000 clones, 80% to 95% of which are singletons, and 0.4% to 0.45% rests with the top ten. Trimming left V 5 bases short and J 4 bases short, with 15 bases between. Germline CDR1 is MDHEN and CDR2 is SYDVKM. This CDR3 is built from 15 residues. The source material was CD4+ T cells from peripheral blood mononuclear cells, sampled before pregnancy. The origin of this receptor is a female donor with multiple sclerosis, enrolled in a pregnancy study. This chain joins TRBV28 and TRBJ2-4, with a possible D match to TRBD2 (6 bases). The DNA for the CDR3 is TGTGCCAGCAGTCCCATAGGGACTGAGAAAAACATTCAGTACTTC. It encodes CASSPIGTEKNIQYF.